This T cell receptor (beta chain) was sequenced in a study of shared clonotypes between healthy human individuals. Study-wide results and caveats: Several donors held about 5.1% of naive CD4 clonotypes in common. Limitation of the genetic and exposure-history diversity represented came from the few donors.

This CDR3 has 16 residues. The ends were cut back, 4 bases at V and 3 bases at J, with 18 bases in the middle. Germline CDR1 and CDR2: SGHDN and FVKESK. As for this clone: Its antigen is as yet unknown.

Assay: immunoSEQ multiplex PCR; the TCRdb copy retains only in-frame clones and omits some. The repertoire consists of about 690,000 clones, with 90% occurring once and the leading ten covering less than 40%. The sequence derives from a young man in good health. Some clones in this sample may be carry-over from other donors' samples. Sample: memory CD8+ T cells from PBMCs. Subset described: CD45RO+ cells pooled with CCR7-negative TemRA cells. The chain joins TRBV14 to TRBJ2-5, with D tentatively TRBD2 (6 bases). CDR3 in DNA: TGTGCCAGCAGCCCAGTCCGGGACTTGAGGAAAGAGACCCAGTACTTC. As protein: CASSPVRDLRKETQYF.